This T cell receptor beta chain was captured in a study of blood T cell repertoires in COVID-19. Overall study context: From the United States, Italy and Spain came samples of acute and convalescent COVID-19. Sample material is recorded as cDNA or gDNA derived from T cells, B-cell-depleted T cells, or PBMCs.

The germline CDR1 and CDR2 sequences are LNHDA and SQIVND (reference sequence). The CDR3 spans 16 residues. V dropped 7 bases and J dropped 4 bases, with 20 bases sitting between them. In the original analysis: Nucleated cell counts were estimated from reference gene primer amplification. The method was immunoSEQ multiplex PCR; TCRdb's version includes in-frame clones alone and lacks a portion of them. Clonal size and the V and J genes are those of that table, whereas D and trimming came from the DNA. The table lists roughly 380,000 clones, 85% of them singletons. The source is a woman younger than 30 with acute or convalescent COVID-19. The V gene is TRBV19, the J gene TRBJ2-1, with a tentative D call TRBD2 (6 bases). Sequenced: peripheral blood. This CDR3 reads CASNKGAGREYNEQFF. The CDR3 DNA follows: TGTGCCAGTAATAAAGGGGCAGGGCGGGAATACAATGAGCAGTTCTTC.